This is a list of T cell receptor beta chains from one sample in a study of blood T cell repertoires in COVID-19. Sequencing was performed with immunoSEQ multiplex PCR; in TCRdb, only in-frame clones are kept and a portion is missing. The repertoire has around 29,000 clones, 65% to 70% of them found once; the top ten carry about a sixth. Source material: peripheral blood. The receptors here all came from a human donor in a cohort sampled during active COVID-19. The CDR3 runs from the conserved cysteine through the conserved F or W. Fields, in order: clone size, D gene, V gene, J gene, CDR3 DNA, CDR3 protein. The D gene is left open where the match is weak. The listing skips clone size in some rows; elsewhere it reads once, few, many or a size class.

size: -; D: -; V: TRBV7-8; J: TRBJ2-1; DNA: TGTGCCAGCAGCTTCACGGGTAGGGGAAATGAGCAGTTCTTC; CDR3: CASSFTGRGNEQFF
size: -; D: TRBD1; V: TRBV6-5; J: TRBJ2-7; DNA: TGTGCCAGCAGGGCTGACAGGGCTGGGATCTACGAGCAGTACTTC; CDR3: CASRADRAGIYEQYF
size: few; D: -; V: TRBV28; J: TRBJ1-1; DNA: TGTGCCAGCAAGGAGGGACCGAACACTGAAGCTTTCTTT; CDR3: CASKEGPNTEAFF
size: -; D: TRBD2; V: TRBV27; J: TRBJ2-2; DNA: TGTGCCAGCAGTTTGGGGTACCTAAATAGCGGGAGGACCGGGGAGCTGTTTTTT; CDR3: CASSLGYLNSGRTGELFF
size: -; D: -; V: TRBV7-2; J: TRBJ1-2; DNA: TGTGCCAGCAGCCAGAGACAGGTCACGCAGGGCTACACCTTC; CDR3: CASSQRQVTQGYTF
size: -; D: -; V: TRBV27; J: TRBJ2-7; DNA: TGTGCCAGCAGTTCAGGGTTCAACGAGCAGTACTTC; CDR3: CASSSGFNEQYF
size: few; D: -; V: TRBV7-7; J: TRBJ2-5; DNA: TGTGCCAGCAGCTTATATCTTAGCGCTGGAGAGACCCAGTACTTC; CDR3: CASSLYLSAGETQYF
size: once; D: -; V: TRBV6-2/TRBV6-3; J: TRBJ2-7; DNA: TGTGCCAGCAGCCCCAACTACGAGCAGTACTTC; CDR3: CASSPNYEQYF
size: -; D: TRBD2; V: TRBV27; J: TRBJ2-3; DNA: TGTGCCAGCAGTCCGAGGACTAGCGGGAGTGTCGATACGCAGTATTTT; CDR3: CASSPRTSGSVDTQYF
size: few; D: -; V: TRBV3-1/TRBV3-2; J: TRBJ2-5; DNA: TGTGCCAGCAGCCCCCTCTCGGAGACCCAGTACTTC; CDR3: CASSPLSETQYF
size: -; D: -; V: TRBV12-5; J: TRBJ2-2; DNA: TGTGCTAGTGGTTCGACACCCGGGGAGCTGTTTTTT; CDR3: CASGSTPGELFF
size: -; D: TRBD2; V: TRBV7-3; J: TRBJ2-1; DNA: TGTGCCAGCAGCTTCTTGACTAGCGGTTACAATGAGCAGTTCTTC; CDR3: CASSFLTSGYNEQFF
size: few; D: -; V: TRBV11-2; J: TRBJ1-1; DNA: TGTGCCAGCAGCTTAGGGTTTGCGGCGGCCGAAGCTTTCTTT; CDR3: CASSLGFAAAEAFF
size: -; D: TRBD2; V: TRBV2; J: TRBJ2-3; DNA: TGTGCCACCCGGGAGGGCGGGAGGTACACAGATACGCAGTATTTT; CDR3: CATREGGRYTDTQYF
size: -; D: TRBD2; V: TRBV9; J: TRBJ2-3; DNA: TGTGCCAGCAGCGCACGGGGACTAGTGGCATCAGATACGCAGTATTTT; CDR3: CASSARGLVASDTQYF
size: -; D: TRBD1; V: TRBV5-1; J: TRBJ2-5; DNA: TGCGCCAGCAGCCCGGACAGGGTGGGCCAAGAGACCCAGTACTTC; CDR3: CASSPDRVGQETQYF
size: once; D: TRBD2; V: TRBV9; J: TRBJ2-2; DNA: TGTGCCAGCAGCGTAGCGGGGGGTATCGTCGGGGAGCTGTTTTTT; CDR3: CASSVAGGIVGELFF
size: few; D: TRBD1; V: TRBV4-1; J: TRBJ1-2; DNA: TGCGCCAGCAGCCCGGGACAGGCGCTCCCCTATGGCTACACCTTC; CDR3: CASSPGQALPYGYTF
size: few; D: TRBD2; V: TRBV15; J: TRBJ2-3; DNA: TGTGCCACCAGCACCGCTGCGGGAGGTTGGGATACGCAGTATTTT; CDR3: CATSTAAGGWDTQYF
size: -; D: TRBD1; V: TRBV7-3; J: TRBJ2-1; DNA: TGTGCCAGCAGCTCGGGACAGGGCAATGAGCAGTTCTTC; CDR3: CASSSGQGNEQFF
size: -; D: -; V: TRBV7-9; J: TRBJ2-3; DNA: TGTGCCAGCAGCTCAACCCCCTATGCACGCACAGATACGCAGTATTTT; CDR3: CASSSTPYARTDTQYF
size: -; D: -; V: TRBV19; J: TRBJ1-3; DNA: -; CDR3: CASSIRARAYGNTIYF
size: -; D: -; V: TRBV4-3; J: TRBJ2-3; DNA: TGCGCCAGCAGCCAAGTTCTATGGGGGGGCACAGATACGCAGTATTTT; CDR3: CASSQVLWGGTDTQYF
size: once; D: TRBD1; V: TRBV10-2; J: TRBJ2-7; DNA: TGCGCCAGCAGTGGCCGGGACAGTACCTACGAGCAGTACTTC; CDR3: CASSGRDSTYEQYF
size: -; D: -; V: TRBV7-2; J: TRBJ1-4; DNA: TGTGCCAGCAGCTTAGCTCAGGGAGGCGAAAAACTGTTTTTT; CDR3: CASSLAQGGEKLFF
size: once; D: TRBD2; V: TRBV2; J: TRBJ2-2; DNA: TGTGCCAGCAGTGAAGCGCGGCTAGCGGGTAACACCGGGGAGCTGTTTTTT; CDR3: CASSEARLAGNTGELFF
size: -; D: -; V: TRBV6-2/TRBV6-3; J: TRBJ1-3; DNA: TGTGCCAGCAGCCCTCTAGGAAACACCATATATTTT; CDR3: CASSPLGNTIYF
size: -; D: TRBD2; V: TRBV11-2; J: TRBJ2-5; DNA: TGTGCCAGCAGCTTATTCCAACTAGCGGGAGGGAAGGAGACCCAGTACTTC; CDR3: CASSLFQLAGGKETQYF
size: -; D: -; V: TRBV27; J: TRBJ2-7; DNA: TGTGCCAGCAGTTTATCGTCCGGGAGCTCCTACGAGCAGTACTTC; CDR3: CASSLSSGSSYEQYF
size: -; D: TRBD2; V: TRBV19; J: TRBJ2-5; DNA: TGTGCCAGTAGTATAGGAGCGGGAGTCCGGGAGACCCAGTACTTC; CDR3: CASSIGAGVRETQYF
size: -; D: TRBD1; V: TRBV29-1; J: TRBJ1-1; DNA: TGCAGCGGGACAGGGTTGGGCACTGAAGCTTTCTTT; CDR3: CSGTGLGTEAFF
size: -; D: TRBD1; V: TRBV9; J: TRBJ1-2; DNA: TGTGCCAGCAGCGTAGATTCCAGGGGGGAGAGGTATGGCTACACCTTC; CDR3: CASSVDSRGERYGYTF
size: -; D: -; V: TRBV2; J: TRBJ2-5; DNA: TGTGCCAGCAGTGAACTCACAGGAGAGACCCAGTACTTC; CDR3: CASSELTGETQYF
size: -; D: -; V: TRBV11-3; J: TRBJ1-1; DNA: TGTGCCAGCAGACTAACAGGGAACACTGAAGCTTTCTTT; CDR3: CASRLTGNTEAFF
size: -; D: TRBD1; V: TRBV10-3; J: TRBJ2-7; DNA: TGTGCCATCAGTAACAGGGGGTCAGGCTCCTACGAGCAGTACTTC; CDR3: CAISNRGSGSYEQYF
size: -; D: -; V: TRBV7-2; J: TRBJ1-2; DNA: TGTGCCAGCAGCTTGGAGGGTGACAACTATGGCTACACCTTC; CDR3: CASSLEGDNYGYTF
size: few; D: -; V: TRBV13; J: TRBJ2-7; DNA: TGTGCCAGCAGCCGCGATCGCGAGCAGTACTTC; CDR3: CASSRDREQYF
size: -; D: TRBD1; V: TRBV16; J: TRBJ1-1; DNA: TGTGCCAGCCTACCGGGGACAGCCAACACTGAAGCTTTCTTT; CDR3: CASLPGTANTEAFF
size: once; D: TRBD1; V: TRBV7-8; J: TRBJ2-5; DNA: TGTGCCAGCAGCCCCCATATCCGACAGGGGGGTAGGGAGACCCAGTACTTC; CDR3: CASSPHIRQGGRETQYF
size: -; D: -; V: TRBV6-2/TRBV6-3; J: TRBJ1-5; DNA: TGTGCCAGCAGTCGGACAGCGACCAATCAGCCCCAGCATTTT; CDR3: CASSRTATNQPQHF
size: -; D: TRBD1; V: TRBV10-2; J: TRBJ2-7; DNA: TGCGCCAGCAGTAGGACAGGGAAGGCCGAGCAGTACTTC; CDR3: CASSRTGKAEQYF
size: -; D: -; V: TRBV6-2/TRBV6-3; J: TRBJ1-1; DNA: TGTGCCAGCAGTTACCAGGACAGGAACACTGAAGCTTTCTTT; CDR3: CASSYQDRNTEAFF
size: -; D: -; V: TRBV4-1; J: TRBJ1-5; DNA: TGCGCCAGCAGCCAAGATGGCGGGATTGGGAATCAGCCCCAGCATTTT; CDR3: CASSQDGGIGNQPQHF
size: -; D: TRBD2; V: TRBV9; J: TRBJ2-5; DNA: TGTGCCAGCAGCGTAGGTAGCGGGGTCCAAGAGACCCAGTACTTC; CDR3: CASSVGSGVQETQYF
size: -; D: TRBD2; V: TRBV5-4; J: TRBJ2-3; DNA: TGTGCCAGCAGCACAGGACTAGCTCTTCGCACAGATACGCAGTATTTT; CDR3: CASSTGLALRTDTQYF
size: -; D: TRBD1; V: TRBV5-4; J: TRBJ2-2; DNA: TGTGCCAGCAGCCCGGGACAGGGGTCGGCCGGGGAGCTGTTTTTT; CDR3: CASSPGQGSAGELFF
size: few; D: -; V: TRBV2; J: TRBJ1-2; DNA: TGTGCCAGCAGTTGGACAGACTATGGCTACACCTTC; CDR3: CASSWTDYGYTF
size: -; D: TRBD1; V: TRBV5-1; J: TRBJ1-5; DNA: TGCGCCAGCAGCGGGGGACAGGCAAATCAGCCCCAGCATTTT; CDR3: CASSGGQANQPQHF
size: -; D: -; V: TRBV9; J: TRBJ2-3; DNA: TGTGCCAGCAGCGTAGATTTTAATACGCAGTATTTT; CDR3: CASSVDFNTQYF
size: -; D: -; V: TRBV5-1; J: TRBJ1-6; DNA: TGCGCCAGCAGCTTGGCCGGGGAGCATTATTCACCCCTCCACTTT; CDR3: CASSLAGEHYSPLHF
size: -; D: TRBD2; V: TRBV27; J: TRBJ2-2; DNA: TGTGCCAGCAGTTTGACTAGCGGGGTCGGGGAGCTGTTTTTT; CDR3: CASSLTSGVGELFF
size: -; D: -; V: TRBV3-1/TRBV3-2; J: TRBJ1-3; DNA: TGTGCCAGCAGAGAGGGAGCTGGAAACACCATATATTTT; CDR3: CASREGAGNTIYF
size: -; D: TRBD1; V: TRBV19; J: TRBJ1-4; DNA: TGTGCCAGTAGCGGGACAGGGGCGGCTGCTGAAAAACTGTTTTTT; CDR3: CASSGTGAAAEKLFF
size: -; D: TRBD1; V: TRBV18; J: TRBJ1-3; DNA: TGTGCCAGCTCGCCGAACAGGGGAACTGGAAACACCATATATTTT; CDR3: CASSPNRGTGNTIYF
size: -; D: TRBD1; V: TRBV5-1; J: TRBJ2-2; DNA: TGCGCCAGCAGCTTAAATGGACAGGGGAACACCGGGGAGCTGTTTTTT; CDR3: CASSLNGQGNTGELFF
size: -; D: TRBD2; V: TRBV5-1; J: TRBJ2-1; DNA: TGCGCCAGCAGCTTAGCGGGGGCCTACAATGAGCAGTTCTTC; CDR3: CASSLAGAYNEQFF
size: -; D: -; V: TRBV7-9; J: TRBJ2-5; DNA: TGTGCCAGCAGCTTAGCCCGAGTGGAGCAAGAGACCCAGTACTTC; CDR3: CASSLARVEQETQYF
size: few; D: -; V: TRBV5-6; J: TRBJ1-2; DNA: TGTGCCAGCAGCTTGGTTGGGACTCAGGCCTTC; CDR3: CASSLVGTQAF